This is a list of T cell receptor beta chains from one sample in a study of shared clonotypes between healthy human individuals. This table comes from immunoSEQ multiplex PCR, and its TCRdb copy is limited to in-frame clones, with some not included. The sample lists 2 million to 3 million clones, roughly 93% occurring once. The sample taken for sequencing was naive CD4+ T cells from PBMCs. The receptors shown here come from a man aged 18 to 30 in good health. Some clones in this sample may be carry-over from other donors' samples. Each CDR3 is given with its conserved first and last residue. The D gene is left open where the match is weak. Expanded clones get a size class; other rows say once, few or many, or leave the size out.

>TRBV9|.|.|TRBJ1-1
TGTGCCAGCAGCTCCTCCTTAAGGGATGGAACTGAAGCTTTCTTT
CASSSSLRDGTEAFF
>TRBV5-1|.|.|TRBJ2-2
TGCGCCAGCAGCACCCTAGCAACCACCGGGGAGCTGTTTTTT
CASSTLATTGELFF
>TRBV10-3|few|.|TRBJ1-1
TGTGCCATCAGTGGGACAGCTAACACTGAAGCTTTCTTT
CAISGTANTEAFF
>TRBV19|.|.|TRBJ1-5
TGTGCCAGTAGTACATCGGTGGTTAGCAATCAGCCCCAGCATTTT
CASSTSVVSNQPQHF
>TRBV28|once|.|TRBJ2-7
TGTGCCAGCAGCCCACCCCCGGAGAACTACGAGCAGTACTTC
CASSPPPENYEQYF
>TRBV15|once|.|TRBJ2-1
TGTGCCTCCCGGGGAACACCAAACTCCTACAATGAGCAGTTCTTC
CASRGTPNSYNEQFF
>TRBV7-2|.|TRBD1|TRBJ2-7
TGTGCCAGCAGCCTCGGACAGGTCAATACCTACGAGCAGTACTTC
CASSLGQVNTYEQYF
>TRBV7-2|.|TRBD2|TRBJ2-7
TGTGCCAGCAGCTTGCGCGGGACTAGCGGTGTCAGTGGTCACGAGCAGTACTTC
CASSLRGTSGVSGHEQYF
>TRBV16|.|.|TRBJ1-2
TGTGCCAGCAGCCAATCGCAGGGCCAAGGCTACACCTTC
CASSQSQGQGYTF
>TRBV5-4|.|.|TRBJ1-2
TGTGCCTTTTGGAGGGCAGGGAACTATGGCTACACCTTC
CAFWRAGNYGYTF
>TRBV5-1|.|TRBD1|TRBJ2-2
TGCGCCAGCAGCTCAGGGACAGCGAACACCGGGGAGCTGTTTTTT
CASSSGTANTGELFF
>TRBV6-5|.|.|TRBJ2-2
TGTGCCAGCAGCCCCGGAGGTCGCCCGGAACTGTTTTTT
CASSPGGRPELFF
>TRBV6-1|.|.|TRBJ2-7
TGTGCCAGCAGTGATCCGTGGGGATACGAGCAGTACTTC
CASSDPWGYEQYF
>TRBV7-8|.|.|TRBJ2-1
TGTGCCAGCAGCTTAGCGCTGGTAGCCTACAATGAGCAGTTCTTC
CASSLALVAYNEQFF
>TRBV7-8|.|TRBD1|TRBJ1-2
TGTGCCAGCAGCTTAGAGGGGACAGGGGGCGGCTATGGCTACACCTTC
CASSLEGTGGGYGYTF
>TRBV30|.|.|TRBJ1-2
TGTGCCTGGAGTGTACGTGGCAGAGATGGCTACACCTTC
CAWSVRGRDGYTF
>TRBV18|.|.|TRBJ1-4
TGTGCCAGCTCATCAAATCTCCAGACAGCAACTAATGAAAAACTGTTTTTT
CASSSNLQTATNEKLFF
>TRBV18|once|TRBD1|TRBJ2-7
TGTGCCAGCTCACCAGGGACAGGCTCCTACGAGCAGTACTTC
CASSPGTGSYEQYF
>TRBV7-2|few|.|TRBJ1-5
TGTGCCAGCAGCTTAGGGGGAAGAGGCAATCAGCCCCAGCATTTT
CASSLGGRGNQPQHF
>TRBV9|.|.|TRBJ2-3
TGTGCCAGCAGCGTAGCCCCGACAGACGCAGATACGCAGTATTTT
CASSVAPTDADTQYF
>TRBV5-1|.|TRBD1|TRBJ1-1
TGCGCCAGCAGCAGACAGGGGATCGAACGTGGTACTGAAGCTTTCTTT
CASSRQGIERGTEAFF
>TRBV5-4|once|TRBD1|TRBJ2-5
TGTGCCAGCAGCACCGGACAGGGACAAGAGACCCAGTACTTC
CASSTGQGQETQYF
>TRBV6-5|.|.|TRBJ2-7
TGTGCCAGCAGTTACCGCGGGACAGCCGGATACGAGCAGTACTTC
CASSYRGTAGYEQYF
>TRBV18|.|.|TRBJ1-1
TGTGCCAGCTCAGGCCAGGGGAAGGACACTGAAGCTTTCTTT
CASSGQGKDTEAFF
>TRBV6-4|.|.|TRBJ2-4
TGTGCCAGCAGTGTCGCCTCTTCAGGCATTCAGTACTTC
CASSVASSGIQYF
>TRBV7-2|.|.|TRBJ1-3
TGTGCCAGCAGCTTAGTCTACTGGGACTCTGGAAACACCATATATTTT
CASSLVYWDSGNTIYF
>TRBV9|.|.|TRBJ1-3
TGTGCCAGCAGCGTTGAGGACAGCATCTTAAACACCATATATTTT
CASSVEDSILNTIYF
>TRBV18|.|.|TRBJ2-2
TGTGCCAGCTCACCAGCTCTAGCGACGAACACCGGGGAGCTGTTTTTT
CASSPALATNTGELFF
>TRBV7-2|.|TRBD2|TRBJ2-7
TGTGCCAGCAGCCCGGGACTAGCGGGAAGCGAGCAGTACTTC
CASSPGLAGSEQYF
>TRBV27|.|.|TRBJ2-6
TGTGCCAGCAGTTTCGAACTCTCTGGGGCCAACGTCCTGACTTTC
CASSFELSGANVLTF
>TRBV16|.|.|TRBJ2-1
TGTGCCAGCAGCCAATCGATCCAGGGGATTACCAATGAGCAGTTCTTC
CASSQSIQGITNEQFF
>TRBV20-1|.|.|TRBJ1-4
TGCAGTATCCGGGAAAATGAAAAACTGTTTTTT
CSIRENEKLFF
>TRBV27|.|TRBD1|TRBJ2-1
TGTGCCAGCAGTAATCTACCGGGACAGGGGGCCGCTGAGCAGTTCTTC
CASSNLPGQGAAEQFF
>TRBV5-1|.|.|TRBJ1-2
TGCGCCAGCAGCTTGTTAGGGATCTATGGCTACACCTTC
CASSLLGIYGYTF
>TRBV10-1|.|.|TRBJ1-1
TGCGCCAGCAGTACAGGGAGTGGGAACACTGAAGCTTTCTTT
CASSTGSGNTEAFF
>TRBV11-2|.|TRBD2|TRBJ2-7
TGTGCCAGCAGACCCTCCGGGGGGTACGAGCAGTACTTC
CASRPSGGYEQYF
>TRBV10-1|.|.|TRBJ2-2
TGCGCCAGCAGTGCTCTCACCGGGGAGCTGTTTTTT
CASSALTGELFF
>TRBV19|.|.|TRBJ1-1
TGTGCCAGTAGCCGGAGCCTTGAAGCTTTCTTT
CASSRSLEAFF
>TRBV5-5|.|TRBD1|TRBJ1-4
TGTGCCAGCAGCTTGGTTTGGGGACAGGATGAAAAACTGTTTTTT
CASSLVWGQDEKLFF
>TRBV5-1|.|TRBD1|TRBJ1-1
TGCGCCAGCAGGTGGACAGGGGCAGGCGAAGCTTTCTTT
CASRWTGAGEAFF
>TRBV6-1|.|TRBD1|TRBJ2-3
TGTGCCAGCAGCCGAGACAGGGGCTTCACAGATACGCAGTATTTT
CASSRDRGFTDTQYF
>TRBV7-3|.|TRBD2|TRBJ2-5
TGTGCCAGCAGCAAGATAGCGGGAGCCCAAGAGACCCAGTACTTC
CASSKIAGAQETQYF
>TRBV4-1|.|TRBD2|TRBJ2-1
TGCGCCAGCCCGAGCGGGAGGAGCTATGAGCAGTTCTTC
CASPSGRSYEQFF
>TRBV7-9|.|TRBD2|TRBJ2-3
TGTGCCAGCAGCTTAGGTGGACTAGCGGGAGCAGATACGCAGTATTTT
CASSLGGLAGADTQYF
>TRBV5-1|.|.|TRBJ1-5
TGCGCCAGCAGGTCCGACAGTGGCAATCAGCCCCAGCATTTT
CASRSDSGNQPQHF
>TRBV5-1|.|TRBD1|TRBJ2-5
TGCGCCAGCAGCTTGACAGGGGAAGAGACCCAGTACTTC
CASSLTGEETQYF
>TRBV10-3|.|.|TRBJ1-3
TGTGCCATCACCGGACAGACCACCCGGACTGGAAACACCATATATTTT
CAITGQTTRTGNTIYF
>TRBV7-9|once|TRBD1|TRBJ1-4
TGTGCCAGCAGCTTAGCAAGGGGACAGGGGGATGAAAAACTGTTTTTT
CASSLARGQGDEKLFF
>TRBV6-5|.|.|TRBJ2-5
TGTGCCAGCAGTAAGAGGCAGACCCAGTACTTC
CASSKRQTQYF
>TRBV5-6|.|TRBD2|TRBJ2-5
TGTGCCAGCAGCTTGGCCAACCATTTAGCGGGACAAGAGACCCAGTACTTC
CASSLANHLAGQETQYF
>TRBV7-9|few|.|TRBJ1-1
TGTGCCAGCAACCTGGACGGTGAAGCTTTCTTT
CASNLDGEAFF
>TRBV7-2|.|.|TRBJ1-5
TGTGCCAGCAGCTTAGACGGGCCCCAGCATTTT
CASSLDGPQHF
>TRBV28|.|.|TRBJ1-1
TGTGCCAGCAGTTTAAGTGGGGTTAGCACTGAAGCTTTCTTT
CASSLSGVSTEAFF
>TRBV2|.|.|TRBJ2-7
TGTGCCAGCGAAGGGCAGGGGACCGAGCAGTACTTC
CASEGQGTEQYF